This TCR beta chain was retrieved from a study of control samples from healthy donors and cancer patients. Turning to this clone: At the DNA level, this CDR3 is encoded by other sequences in the same sample as well.

Measured with immunoSEQ multiplex PCR; TCRdb has only the in-frame clones, and not every one. In the table there are 100,000 to 150,000 clones, 70% to 90% of which are singletons. This CDR3 spans 12 amino acids. Trimming removed 8 bases at V and 2 bases at J, with 9 bases between. Germline-derived CDR1 and CDR2 are SGHRS and YFSETQ. The rearrangement uses TRBV5-1 and TRBJ2-3; D may be TRBD1 (5 bases). The source material was blood. This receptor was identified in a man between 45 and 60 years old in good health. CDR3 sequence (DNA): TGCGCCAGTAGGGGCAACACAGATACGCAGTATTTT. Its protein product is CASRGNTDTQYF.